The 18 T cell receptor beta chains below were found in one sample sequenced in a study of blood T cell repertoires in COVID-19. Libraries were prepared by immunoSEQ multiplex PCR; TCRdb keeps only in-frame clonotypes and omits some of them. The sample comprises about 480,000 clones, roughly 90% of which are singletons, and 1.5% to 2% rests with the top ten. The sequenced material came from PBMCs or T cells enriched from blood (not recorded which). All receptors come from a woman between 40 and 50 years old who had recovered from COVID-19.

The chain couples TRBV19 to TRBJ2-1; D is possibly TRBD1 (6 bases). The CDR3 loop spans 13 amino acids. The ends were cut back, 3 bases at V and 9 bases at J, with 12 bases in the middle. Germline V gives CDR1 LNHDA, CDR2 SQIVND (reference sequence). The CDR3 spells CASSIYTGSEQFF. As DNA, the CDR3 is TGTGCCAGTAGTATCTATACAGGGAGTGAGCAGTTCTTC.

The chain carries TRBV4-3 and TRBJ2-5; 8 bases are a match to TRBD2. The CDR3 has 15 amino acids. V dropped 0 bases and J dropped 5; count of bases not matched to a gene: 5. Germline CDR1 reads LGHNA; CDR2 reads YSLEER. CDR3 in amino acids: CASSQDGTGGETQYF. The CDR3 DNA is TGCGCCAGCAGCCAAGATGGAACGGGAGGGGAGACCCAGTACTTC.

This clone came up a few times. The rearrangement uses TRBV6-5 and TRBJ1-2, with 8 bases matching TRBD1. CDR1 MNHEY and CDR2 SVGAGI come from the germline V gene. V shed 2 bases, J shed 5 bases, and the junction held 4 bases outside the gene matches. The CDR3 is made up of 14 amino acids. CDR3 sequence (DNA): TGTGCCAGCAGTTACCGGACAGGGAGTTATGGCTACACCTTC. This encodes CASSYRTGSYGYTF.

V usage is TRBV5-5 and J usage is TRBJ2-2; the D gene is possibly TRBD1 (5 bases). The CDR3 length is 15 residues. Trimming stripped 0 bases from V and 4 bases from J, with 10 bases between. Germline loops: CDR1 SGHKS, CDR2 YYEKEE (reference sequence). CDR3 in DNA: TGTGCCAGCAGCTTGGTTGGCAGGGTCACCGGGGAGCTGTTTTTT. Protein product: CASSLVGRVTGELFF.

The CDR3: CASSSPRTTNYEQYF. Here the CDR3 DNA reads TGTGCCAGCAGTTCACCCCGGACAACAAATTACGAGCAGTACTTC. This chain connects TRBV27 to TRBJ2-7; weak D call: TRBD1 (5 bases). With 4 bases removed from V and 4 bases from J, the gap between germline ends came to 17 bases. The germline gives CDR1 MNHEY, CDR2 SMNVEV (reference sequence). This CDR3 region has 15 residues.

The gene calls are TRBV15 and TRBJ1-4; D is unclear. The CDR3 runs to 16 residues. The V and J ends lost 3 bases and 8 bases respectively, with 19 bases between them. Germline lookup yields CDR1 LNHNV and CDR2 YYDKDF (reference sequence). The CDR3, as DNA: TGTGCCACCAGCAGCGGCTTGACACGCATAGACGAAAAACTGTTTTTT. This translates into CATSSGLTRIDEKLFF.

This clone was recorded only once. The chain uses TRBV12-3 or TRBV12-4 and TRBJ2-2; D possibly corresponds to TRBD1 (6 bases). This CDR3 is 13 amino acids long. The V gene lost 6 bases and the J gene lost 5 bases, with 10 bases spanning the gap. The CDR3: CASRNRVTGELFF. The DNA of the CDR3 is TGTGCCAGCAGGAACAGGGTTACCGGGGAGCTGTTTTTT.

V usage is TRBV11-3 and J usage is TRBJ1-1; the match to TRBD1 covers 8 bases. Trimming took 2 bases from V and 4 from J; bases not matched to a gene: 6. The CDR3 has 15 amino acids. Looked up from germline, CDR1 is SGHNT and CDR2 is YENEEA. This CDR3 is CASSLSGTGGTEAFF. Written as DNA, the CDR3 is TGTGCCAGCAGCTTATCGGGGACAGGCGGCACTGAAGCTTTCTTT.

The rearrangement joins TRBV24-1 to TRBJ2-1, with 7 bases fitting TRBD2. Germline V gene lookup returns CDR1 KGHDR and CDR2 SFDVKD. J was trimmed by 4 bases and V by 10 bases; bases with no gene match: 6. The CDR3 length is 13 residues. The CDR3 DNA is TGTGCCACGGCCCTAGCGGTATACAATGAGCAGTTCTTC. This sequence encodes CATALAVYNEQFF.

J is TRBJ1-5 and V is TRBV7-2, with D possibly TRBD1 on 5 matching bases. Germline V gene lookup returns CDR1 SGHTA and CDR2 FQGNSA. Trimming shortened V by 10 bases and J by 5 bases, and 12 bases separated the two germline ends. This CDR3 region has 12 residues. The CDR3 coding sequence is TGTGCCACCGTCAGGGCCTATCAGCCCCAGCATTTT. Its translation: CATVRAYQPQHF.

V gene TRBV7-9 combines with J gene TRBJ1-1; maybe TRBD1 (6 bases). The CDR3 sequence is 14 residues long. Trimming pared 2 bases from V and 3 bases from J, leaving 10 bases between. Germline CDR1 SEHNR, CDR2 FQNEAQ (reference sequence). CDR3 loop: CASSLLTGYTEAFF. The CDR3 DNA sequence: TGTGCCAGCAGCTTACTTACAGGGTACACTGAAGCTTTCTTT.

CDR3 bases: TGTGCCAGCAGGAACAGGGGATACGAGCAGTACTTC. It codes for CASRNRGYEQYF. The rearrangement uses TRBV2 and TRBJ2-7; 7 bases are a match to TRBD1. The CDR3 spans 12 residues. J lost 4 bases, V lost 6 bases, and 3 bases had no gene match. Germline V lookup: CDR1 SNHLY, CDR2 FYNNEI.

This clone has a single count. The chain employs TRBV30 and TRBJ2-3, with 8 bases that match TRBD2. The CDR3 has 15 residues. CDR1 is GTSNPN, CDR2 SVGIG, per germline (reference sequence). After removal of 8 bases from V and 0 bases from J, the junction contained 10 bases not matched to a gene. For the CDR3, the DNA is TGTGCCAGGGAAGAGGCGGGAGGCAGCACAGATACGCAGTATTTT. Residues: CAREEAGGSTDTQYF.

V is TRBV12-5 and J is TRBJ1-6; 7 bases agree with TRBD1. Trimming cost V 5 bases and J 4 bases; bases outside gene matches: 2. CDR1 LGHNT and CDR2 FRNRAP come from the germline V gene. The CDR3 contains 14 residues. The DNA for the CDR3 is TGTGCTAGTGGTCGGACAGGTTATAATTCACCCCTCCACTTT. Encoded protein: CASGRTGYNSPLHF.

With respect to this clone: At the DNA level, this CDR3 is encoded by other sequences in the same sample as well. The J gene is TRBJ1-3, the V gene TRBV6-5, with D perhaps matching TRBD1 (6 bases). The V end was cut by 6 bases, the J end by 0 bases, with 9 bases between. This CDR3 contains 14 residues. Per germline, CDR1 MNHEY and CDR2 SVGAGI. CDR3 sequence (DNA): TGTGCCAGCAGGCAGGGGTACTCTGGAAACACCATATATTTT. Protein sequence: CASRQGYSGNTIYF.

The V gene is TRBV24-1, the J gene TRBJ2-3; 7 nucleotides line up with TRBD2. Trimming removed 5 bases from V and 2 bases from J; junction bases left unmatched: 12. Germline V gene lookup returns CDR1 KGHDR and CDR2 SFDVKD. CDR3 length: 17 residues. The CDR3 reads CATSAGLVLSHTDTQYF. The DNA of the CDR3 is TGTGCCACCAGTGCCGGACTAGTTCTGTCCCACACAGATACGCAGTATTTT.

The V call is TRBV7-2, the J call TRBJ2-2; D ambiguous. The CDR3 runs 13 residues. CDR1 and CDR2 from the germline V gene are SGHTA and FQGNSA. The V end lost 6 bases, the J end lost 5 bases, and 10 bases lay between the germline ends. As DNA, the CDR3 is TGTGCCAGCAGGTCCGTGCGAACCGGGGAGCTGTTTTTT. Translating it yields CASRSVRTGELFF.

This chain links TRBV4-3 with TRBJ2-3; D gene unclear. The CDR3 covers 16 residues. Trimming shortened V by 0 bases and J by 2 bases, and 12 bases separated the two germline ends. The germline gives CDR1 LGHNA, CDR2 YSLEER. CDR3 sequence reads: CASSQDHSTLTDTQYF. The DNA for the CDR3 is TGCGCCAGCAGCCAAGATCATAGCACCCTCACAGATACGCAGTATTTT.